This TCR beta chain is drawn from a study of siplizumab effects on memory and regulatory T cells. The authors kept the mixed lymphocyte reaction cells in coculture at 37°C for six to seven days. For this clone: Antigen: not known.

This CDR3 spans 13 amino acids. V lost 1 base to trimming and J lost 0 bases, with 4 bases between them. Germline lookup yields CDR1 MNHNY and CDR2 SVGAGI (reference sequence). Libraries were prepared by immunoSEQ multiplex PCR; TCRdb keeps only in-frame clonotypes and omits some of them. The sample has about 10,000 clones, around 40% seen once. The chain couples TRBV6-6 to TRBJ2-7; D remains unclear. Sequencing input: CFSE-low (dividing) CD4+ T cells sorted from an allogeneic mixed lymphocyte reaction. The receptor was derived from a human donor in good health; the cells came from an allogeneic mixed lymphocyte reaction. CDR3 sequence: CASSYFNSYEQYF. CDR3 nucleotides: TGTGCCAGCAGTTACTTTAACTCCTACGAGCAGTACTTC.